The T cell receptor beta chain described here comes from a study of Ad26.COV2.S vaccination and SARS-CoV-2 variants. Clones were read by immunoSEQ multiplex PCR, and TCRdb kept only the in-frame ones, dropping some. The table shows 350,000 to 450,000 clones, with about 91% occurring only once. The specimen was peripheral blood, collected after recovery from COVID-19. The TCR sequence derives from a human donor who had recovered from COVID-19.

The CDR3 region is CASSPDGSSGNTIYF. The CDR3, as DNA: TGTGCCAGCAGCCCGGACGGTTCATCTGGAAACACCATATATTTT. The V gene is TRBV7-6, the J gene TRBJ1-3, with no clear D. V lost 5 bases and J 1 base, leaving 12 bases between the germline ends. CDR1 and CDR2 from the germline V gene are SGHVS and FNYEAQ. The CDR3 length is 15 residues.